One T cell receptor (beta chain) is described in this entry. The target antigen is unknown. The data originate from a study of post-analysis software for immune sequencing data. The study, taken as a whole, reports: Controls' normalized Chao1 diversity significantly exceeded that of multiple sclerosis patients.

Prepared TCR beta cDNA libraries contained unique molecular identifiers. T cells numbering roughly 0.9 to 11 million gave rise to about 540,000 cDNA molecules. TCRdb ran MiXCR on the PCR reads and lists one entry per CDR3 protein. The repertoire includes roughly 580,000 distinct CDR3 sequences, 44% of them detected once, and roughly 1.8% sits in the top ten. The clonotype was recovered from a girl between 10 and 17 years old with multiple sclerosis. The sample was blood.

CDR3: CASSLGGRSLSDTQYF. In DNA form, the CDR3 reads TGTGCCAGCAGCTTGGGGGGGCGGTCGCTTTCAGATACGCAGTATTTT. The V call is TRBV7-2, the J call TRBJ2-3; maybe TRBD2 (7 bases). V was trimmed by 3 bases and J by 4 bases, leaving 17 bases between them. CDR1 is SGHTA and CDR2 is FQGNSA in the germline V gene. The CDR3 extends over 16 amino acids. The complete variable domain, with remaining parts taken from reference TRBV7-2 and TRBJ2-3, reads GAGVSQSPSNKVTEKGKDVELRCDPISGHTALYWYRQSLGQGLEFLIYFQGNSAPDKSGLPSDRFSAERTGGSVSTLTIQRTQQEDSAVYLCASSLGGRSLSDTQYFGPGTRLTVL.